This entry lists 9 T cell receptor beta chains sequenced from one sample in a study of T cell responses to AZD1222 COVID-19 vaccine. This table comes from immunoSEQ multiplex PCR, and its TCRdb copy is limited to in-frame clones, with some not included. Of 100,000 to 150,000 clones detected, 70% to 90% appear once; the ten largest clones hold 20% to 25%. Sequenced here: peripheral blood, sampled on day 0 of AZD1222 vaccination. The receptors derive from an adult in good health.

In the case of this clone: In the same sample, other DNA sequences code for this CDR3. The V and J genes are TRBV11-2 and TRBJ2-1, with unresolved D. The CDR3 is made up of 11 amino acids. The germline gives CDR1 SGHAT, CDR2 FQNNGV. The germline V and J ends were trimmed by 1 base and 6 bases, with 1 base remaining between them. The CDR3 here is CASSLANEQFF. The CDR3 nucleotides are TGTGCCAGCAGCTTAGCCAATGAGCAGTTCTTC.

The J gene is TRBJ2-7, the V gene TRBV7-9; 8 positions agree with TRBD1. The CDR3 length is 13 residues. V lost 6 bases to trimming and J lost 6 bases; unmatched junction nucleotides: 7. Germline V CDR1 and CDR2: SEHNR, FQNEAQ (reference sequence). The CDR3 region has the DNA TGTGCCAGCAGGGACAGGGACGGCCTCGAGCAGTACTTC. Its translation is CASRDRDGLEQYF.

The rearrangement uses TRBV4-1 and TRBJ1-1; D not certain. V lost 6 bases to trimming and J lost 2 bases, with 19 bases between them. The CDR3 is 16 amino acids. Germline V lookup: CDR1 MGHRA, CDR2 YSYEKL. The CDR3 spells CASSRVVGSRNTEAFF. The CDR3 DNA is TGCGCCAGCAGTCGCGTGGTCGGCAGCCGCAACACTGAAGCTTTCTTT.

The chain combines TRBV5-5 with TRBJ1-4; D unresolved. The V gene's germline CDR1 is SGHKS and CDR2 YYEKEE (reference sequence). The V end lost 4 bases, the J end lost 8 bases, and 6 bases lay between the germline ends. The CDR3 covers 11 residues. The CDR3 loop reads CASSVSEKLFF. Here the CDR3 DNA reads TGTGCCAGCAGCGTCAGCGAAAAACTGTTTTTT.

V gene TRBV27 combines with J gene TRBJ1-2, with D possibly being TRBD1 (5 bases). Trimming stripped 6 bases from V and 4 bases from J, with 12 bases between. CDR1 is MNHEY and CDR2 is SMNVEV in the germline V gene (reference sequence). The CDR3 contains 13 residues. CDR3 region: CASSRGVGYGYTF. CDR3 DNA: TGTGCCAGCAGCAGAGGGGTCGGCTATGGCTACACCTTC.

This chain links TRBV7-2 with TRBJ2-3, with TRBD1 as a possible D gene (6 bases). With 4 bases removed from V and 5 bases from J, the gap between germline ends came to 10 bases. Germline V gene data show CDR1 as SGHTA and CDR2 as FQGNSA. The CDR3 loop spans 13 amino acids. The CDR3 loop reads CASSWDTRDTQYF. The CDR3 coding sequence is TGTGCCAGCAGCTGGGACACTAGAGATACGCAGTATTTT.

The chain combines TRBV6-5 with TRBJ2-3; possible D gene TRBD1, 6 bases. CDR3 length: 15 residues. Between the trimmed V and J ends, which lost 0 bases and 4 bases, there was a span of 11 bases. CDR1 is MNHEY and CDR2 is SVGAGI in the germline V gene. The CDR3 region has the DNA TGTGCCAGCAGTTACTCTTTGCAGGGGCCAGATACGCAGTATTTT. The encoded protein is CASSYSLQGPDTQYF.

The chain links TRBV3-1 (or the pseudogene TRBV3-2) to TRBJ1-2, with 7 positions matching TRBD1. There are 15 residues in the CDR3. V was pared by 3 bases and J by 7 bases, with 11 bases of the junction left unmatched. CDR1 and CDR2 from the germline V gene are LGHDT and YNNKEL (reference sequence). The CDR3: CASSQDSGGQGGYTF. The DNA of the CDR3 is TGTGCCAGCAGCCAGGACTCAGGGGGTCAAGGTGGCTACACCTTC.

The CDR3 sequence is CAWSRGFYGYTF. CDR3 sequence (DNA): TGTGCCTGGAGCAGGGGCTTCTATGGCTACACCTTC. J is TRBJ1-2 and V is TRBV30; D might be TRBD1 (6 bases). Per the germline V gene, CDR1 is GTSNPN and CDR2 is SVGIG (reference sequence). The V gene lost 3 bases and the J gene lost 4 bases, with 9 bases spanning the gap. CDR3 size: 12 residues.